These 4 T cell receptor beta chains originate from one sample sequenced in a study of OX40 agonist ivuxolimab in advanced cancers. The method was immunoSEQ multiplex PCR; TCRdb's version includes in-frame clones alone and lacks a portion of them. Altogether 95,000 to 150,000 clones are present, roughly 95% being singletons, with the ten largest covering roughly 0.15%. The sequencing here drew on CD4+ or CD8+ T cells sorted from blood, taken in a trial of the OX40 agonist ivuxolimab. All receptors derive from an adult with an advanced solid tumor such as melanoma, head and neck, liver or kidney cancer.

The sample holds one count of this clone. The chain uses TRBV29-1 and TRBJ2-3; D remains ambiguous. Trimming removed 1 base from V and 7 bases from J, with 12 bases in between. The CDR3 covers 13 residues. Germline-derived CDR1 and CDR2 are SQVTM and ANQGSEA. CDR3: CSVEGSLTHTQYF. Here the CDR3 DNA reads TGCAGCGTTGAAGGCAGCCTTACTCATACGCAGTATTTT.

The chain couples TRBV19 to TRBJ2-3; 8 bases match TRBD2. The J segment lost 1 base and the V segment lost 4 bases, leaving 7 bases of the junction unmatched. This CDR3 comprises 16 residues. From germline, CDR1 is LNHDA and CDR2 SQIVND (reference sequence). This chain's CDR3 is CASSTLAGRGTDTQYF. CDR3 DNA: TGTGCCAGTAGTACCTTAGCGGGAAGGGGCACAGATACGCAGTATTTT. Supplemented by reference TRBV19 and TRBJ2-3, the full variable domain reads DGGITQSPKYLFRKEGQNVTLSCEQNLNHDAMYWYRQDPGQGLRLIYYSQIVNDFQKGDIAEGYSVSREKKESFPLTVTSAQKNPTAFYLCASSTLAGRGTDTQYFGPGTRLTVL.

The chain is built from TRBV7-9 and TRBJ1-2; 8 bases map to TRBD1. Germline CDR1 reads SEHNR; CDR2 reads FQNEAQ (reference sequence). V lost 1 base and J lost 7; bases outside the gene matches: 5. The CDR3 covers 14 residues. The CDR3 reads CASSLVAGGAGYTF. CDR3 nucleotide sequence: TGTGCCAGCAGCTTAGTGGCAGGGGGCGCTGGCTACACCTTC.

This chain connects TRBV12-5 to TRBJ2-3, with 9 positions matching TRBD1. The CDR3 has 16 residues. V trimming: 7 bases; J trimming: 1 base; junction bases outside the gene matches: 9. The germline CDR1 and CDR2 sequences are LGHNT and FRNRAP. CDR3 residues: CASARTGGGGTDTQYF. The CDR3 nucleotides are TGTGCTAGTGCCCGAACAGGGGGCGGTGGCACAGATACGCAGTATTTT.